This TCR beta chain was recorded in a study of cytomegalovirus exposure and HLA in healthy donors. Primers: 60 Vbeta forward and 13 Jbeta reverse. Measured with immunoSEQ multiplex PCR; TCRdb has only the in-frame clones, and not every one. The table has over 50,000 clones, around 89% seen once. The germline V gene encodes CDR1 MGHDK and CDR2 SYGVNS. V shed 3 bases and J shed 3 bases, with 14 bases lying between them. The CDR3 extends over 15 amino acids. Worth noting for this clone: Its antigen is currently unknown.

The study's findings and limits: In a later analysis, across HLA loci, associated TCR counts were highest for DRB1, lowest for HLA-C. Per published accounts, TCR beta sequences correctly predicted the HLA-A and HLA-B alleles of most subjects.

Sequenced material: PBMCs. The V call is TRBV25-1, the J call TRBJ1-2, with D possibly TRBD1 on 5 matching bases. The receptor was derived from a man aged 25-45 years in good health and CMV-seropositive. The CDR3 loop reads CASSEGRGVDYGYTF. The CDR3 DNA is TGTGCCAGCAGTGAGGGAAGGGGTGTCGACTATGGCTACACCTTC.